This TCR beta chain was identified during a study of blood T cells in healthy people across ages. Study-level points and caveats: When set beside aged donors, long-lived donors presented more naive CD4+ cells and higher diversity.

V was trimmed by 1 base and J by 4 bases, leaving 15 bases between them. The CDR3 has 16 amino acids. In germline, CDR1 is SGHTA, CDR2 FQGNSA. It was with a sample-barcoded 5' primer and a J-beta primer mix that a second PCR of roughly 7 to 12 cycles was run. From the 5' RACE reads, TCRdb called clonotypes with MiXCR, one entry per CDR3 protein. The table lists about 940,000 distinct CDR3 sequences, roughly 52% of them singletons, with 13% in the top ten. The sample holds a few counts of this clonotype. Its antigen is still unknown. This chain connects TRBV7-2 to TRBJ2-3; no clear D. Sequencing input: blood. The source is a man aged 25-45 years in good health. The CDR3 loop reads CASSLGSPQKADTQYF. DNA for the CDR3: TGTGCCAGCAGCTTAGGGTCCCCCCAAAAGGCAGATACGCAGTATTTT.